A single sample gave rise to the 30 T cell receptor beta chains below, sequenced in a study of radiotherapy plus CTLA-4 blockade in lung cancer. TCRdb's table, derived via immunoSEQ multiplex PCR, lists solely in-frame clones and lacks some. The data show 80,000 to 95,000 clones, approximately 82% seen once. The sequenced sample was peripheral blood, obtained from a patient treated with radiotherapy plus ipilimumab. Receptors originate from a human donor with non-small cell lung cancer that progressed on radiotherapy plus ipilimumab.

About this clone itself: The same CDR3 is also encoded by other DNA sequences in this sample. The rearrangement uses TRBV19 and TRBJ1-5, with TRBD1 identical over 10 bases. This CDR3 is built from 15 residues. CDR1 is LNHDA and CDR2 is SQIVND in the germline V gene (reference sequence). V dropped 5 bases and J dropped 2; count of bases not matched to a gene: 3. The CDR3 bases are TGTGCCAGTAGTCCCGGGACAGGGGGCAATCAGCCCCAGCATTTT. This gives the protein CASSPGTGGNQPQHF.

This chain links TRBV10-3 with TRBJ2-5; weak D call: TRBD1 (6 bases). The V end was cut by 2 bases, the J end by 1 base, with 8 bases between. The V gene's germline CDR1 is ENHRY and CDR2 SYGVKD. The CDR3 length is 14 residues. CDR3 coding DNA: TGTGCCATCAGTGAGACAGGGAGCCAAGAGACCCAGTACTTC. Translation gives CAISETGSQETQYF.

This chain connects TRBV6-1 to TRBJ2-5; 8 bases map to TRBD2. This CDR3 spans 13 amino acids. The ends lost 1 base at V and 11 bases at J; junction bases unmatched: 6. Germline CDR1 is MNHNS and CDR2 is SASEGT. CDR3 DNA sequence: TGTGCCAGCAGTGAAGAATACTCGGGAGGGCAGTACTTC. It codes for CASSEEYSGGQYF.

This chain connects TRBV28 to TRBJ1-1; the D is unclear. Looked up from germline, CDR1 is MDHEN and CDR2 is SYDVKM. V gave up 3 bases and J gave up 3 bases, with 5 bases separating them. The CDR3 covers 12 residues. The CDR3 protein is CASSLRYTEAFF. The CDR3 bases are TGTGCCAGCAGTTTGAGGTACACTGAAGCTTTCTTT.

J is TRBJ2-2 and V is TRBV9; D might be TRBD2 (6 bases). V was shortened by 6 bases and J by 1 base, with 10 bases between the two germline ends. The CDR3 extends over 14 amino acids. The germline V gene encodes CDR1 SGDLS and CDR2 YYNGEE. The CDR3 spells CASKAGLNTGELFF. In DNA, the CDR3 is TGTGCCAGCAAGGCGGGGCTGAACACCGGGGAGCTGTTTTTT. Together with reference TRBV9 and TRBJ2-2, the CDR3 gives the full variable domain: DSGVTQTPKHLITATGQRVTLRCSPRSGDLSVYWYQQSLDQGLQFLIQYYNGEERAKGNILERFSAQQFPDLHSELNLSSLELGDSALYFCASKAGLNTGELFFGEGSRLTVL.

The CDR3 sequence: CASRREHGGELFF. In DNA, the CDR3 is TGTGCCAGTAGGCGGGAGCACGGCGGGGAGCTGTTTTTT. V gene TRBV19 combines with J gene TRBJ2-2; TRBD2 aligns across 7 bases. Trimming cost V 6 bases and J 7 bases; bases outside gene matches: 5. This CDR3 spans 13 amino acids. In germline, CDR1 is LNHDA, CDR2 SQIVND (reference sequence). Using reference TRBV19 and TRBJ2-2 for the parts outside the CDR3, the full variable domain is DGGITQSPKYLFRKEGQNVTLSCEQNLNHDAMYWYRQDPGQGLRLIYYSQIVNDFQKGDIAEGYSVSREKKESFPLTVTSAQKNPTAFYLCASRREHGGELFFGEGSRLTVL.

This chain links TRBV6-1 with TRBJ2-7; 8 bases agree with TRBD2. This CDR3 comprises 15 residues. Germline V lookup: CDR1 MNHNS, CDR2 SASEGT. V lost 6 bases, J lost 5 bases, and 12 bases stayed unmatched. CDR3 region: CASSPRGGPRNEQYV. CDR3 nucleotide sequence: TGTGCCAGCAGCCCCCGGGGGGGCCCCCGGAACGAGCAGTACGTC.

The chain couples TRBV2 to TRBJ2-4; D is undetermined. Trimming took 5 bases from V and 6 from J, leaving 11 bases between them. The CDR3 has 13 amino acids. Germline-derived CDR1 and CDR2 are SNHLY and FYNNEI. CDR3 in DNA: TGTGCCAGCAGTCAGACCCTACGAAACATTCAGTACTTC. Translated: CASSQTLRNIQYF.

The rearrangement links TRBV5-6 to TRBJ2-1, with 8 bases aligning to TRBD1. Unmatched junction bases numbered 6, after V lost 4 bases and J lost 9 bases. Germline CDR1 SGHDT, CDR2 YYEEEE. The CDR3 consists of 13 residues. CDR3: CASSIDRGREQFF. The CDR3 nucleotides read TGTGCCAGCAGCATTGACAGGGGTCGTGAGCAGTTCTTC. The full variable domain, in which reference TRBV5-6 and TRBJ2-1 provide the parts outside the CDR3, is DAGVTQSPTHLIKTRGQQVTLRCSPKSGHDTVSWYQQALGQGPQFIFQYYEEEERQRGNFPDRFSGHQFPNYSSELNVNALLLGDSALYLCASSIDRGREQFFGPGTRLTVL.

This chain's CDR3 is CASSIGSSNEKLFF. CDR3 nucleotide sequence: TGTGCCAGTAGTATCGGGTCGAGCAATGAAAAACTGTTTTTT. The J gene is TRBJ1-4, the V gene TRBV19; D is uncertain. Looked up from germline, CDR1 is LNHDA and CDR2 is SQIVND (reference sequence). With 3 bases removed from V and 5 bases from J, the gap between germline ends came to 10 bases. There are 14 residues in the CDR3.

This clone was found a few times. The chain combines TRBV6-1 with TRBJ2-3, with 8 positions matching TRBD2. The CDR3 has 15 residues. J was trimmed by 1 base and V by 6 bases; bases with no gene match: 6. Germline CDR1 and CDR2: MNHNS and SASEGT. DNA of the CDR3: TGTGCCAGCAGGAAACTAGCGGCGGGCACAGATACGCAGTATTTT. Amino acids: CASRKLAAGTDTQYF.

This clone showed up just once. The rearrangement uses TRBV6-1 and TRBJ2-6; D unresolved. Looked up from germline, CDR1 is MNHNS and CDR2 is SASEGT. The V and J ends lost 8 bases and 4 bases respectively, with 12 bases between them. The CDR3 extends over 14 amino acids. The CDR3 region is CASEERLGANVLTF. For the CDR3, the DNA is TGTGCCAGCGAAGAACGGCTCGGGGCCAACGTCCTGACTTTC.

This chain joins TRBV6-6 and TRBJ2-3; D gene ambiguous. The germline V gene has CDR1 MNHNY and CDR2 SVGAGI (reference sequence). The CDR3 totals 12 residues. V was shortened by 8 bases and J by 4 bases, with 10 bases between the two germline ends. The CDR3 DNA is TGTGCCAGCGGCCTCGGCGCAGATACGCAGTATTTT. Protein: CASGLGADTQYF.

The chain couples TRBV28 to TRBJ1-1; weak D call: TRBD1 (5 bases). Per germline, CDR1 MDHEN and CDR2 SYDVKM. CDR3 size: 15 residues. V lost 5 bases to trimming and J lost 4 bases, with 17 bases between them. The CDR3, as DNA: TGTGCCAGCAGTCGATACAGCGAGGGGATCACTGAAGCTTTCTTT. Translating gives CASSRYSEGITEAFF. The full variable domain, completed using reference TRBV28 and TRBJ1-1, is DVKVTQSSRYLVKRTGEKVFLECVQDMDHENMFWYRQDPGLGLRLIYFSYDVKMKEKGDIPEGYSVSREKKERFSLILESASTNQTSMYLCASSRYSEGITEAFFGQGTRLTVV.

CDR3 bases: TGTGCCAGCTCACTCCGACAGGGCACAGATACGCAGTATTTT. Its protein product is CASSLRQGTDTQYF. The V and J genes are TRBV18 and TRBJ2-3, with D tentatively TRBD1 (6 bases). V gave up 4 bases and J gave up 1 base, with 9 bases separating them. The CDR3 is 14 amino acids. Germline CDR1 is KGHSH and CDR2 is LQKENI.

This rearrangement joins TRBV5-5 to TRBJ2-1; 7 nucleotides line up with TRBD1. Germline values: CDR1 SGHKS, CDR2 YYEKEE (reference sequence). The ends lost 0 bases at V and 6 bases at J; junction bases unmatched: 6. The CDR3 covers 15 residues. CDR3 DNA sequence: TGTGCCAGCAGCTTGGAAGGGGGCTACATCAATGAGCAGTTCTTC. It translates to CASSLEGGYINEQFF.

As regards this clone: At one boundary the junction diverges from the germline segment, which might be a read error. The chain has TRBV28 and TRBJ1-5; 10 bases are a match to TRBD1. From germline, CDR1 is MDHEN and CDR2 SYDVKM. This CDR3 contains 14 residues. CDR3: CANSSTGGGQPQHF. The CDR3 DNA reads TGTGCCAACAGTTCGACAGGGGGCGGCCAGCCCCAGCATTTT.

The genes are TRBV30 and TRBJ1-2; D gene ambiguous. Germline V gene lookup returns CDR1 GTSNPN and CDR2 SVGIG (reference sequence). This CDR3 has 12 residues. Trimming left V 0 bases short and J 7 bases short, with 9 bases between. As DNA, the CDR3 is TGTGCCTGGAGTGTAGCGGGAGGTGGCTACACCTTC. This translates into CAWSVAGGGYTF. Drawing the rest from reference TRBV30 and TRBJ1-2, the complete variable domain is SQTIHQWPATLVQPVGSPLSLECTVEGTSNPNLYWYRQAAGRGLQLLFYSVGIGQISSEVPQNLSASRPQDRQFILSSKKLLLSDSGFYLCAWSVAGGGYTFGSGTRLTVV.

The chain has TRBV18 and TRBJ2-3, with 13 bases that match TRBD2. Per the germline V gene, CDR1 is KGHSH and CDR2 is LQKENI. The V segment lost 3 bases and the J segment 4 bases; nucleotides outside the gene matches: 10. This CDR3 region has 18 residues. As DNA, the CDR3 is TGTGCCAGCTCACCCCTCTCCGGGACTAGCGGGACCTCAGATACGCAGTATTTT. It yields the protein CASSPLSGTSGTSDTQYF.

This CDR3 reads CASSYVEGVNTEAFF. Here the CDR3 DNA reads TGTGCCAGCAGTTACGTCGAGGGGGTGAACACTGAAGCTTTCTTT. J is TRBJ1-1 and V is TRBV6-5; D is possibly TRBD1 (6 bases). The length of the CDR3 is 15 residues. In germline, CDR1 is MNHEY, CDR2 SVGAGI. V shed 2 bases and J shed 0 bases, with 10 bases lying between them.

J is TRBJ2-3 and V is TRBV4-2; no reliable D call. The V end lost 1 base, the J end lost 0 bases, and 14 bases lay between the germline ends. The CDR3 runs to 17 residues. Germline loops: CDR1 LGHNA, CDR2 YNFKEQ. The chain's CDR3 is CASSQGQGIGSTDTQYF. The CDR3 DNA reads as TGTGCCAGCAGCCAAGGTCAAGGGATAGGGAGCACAGATACGCAGTATTTT.

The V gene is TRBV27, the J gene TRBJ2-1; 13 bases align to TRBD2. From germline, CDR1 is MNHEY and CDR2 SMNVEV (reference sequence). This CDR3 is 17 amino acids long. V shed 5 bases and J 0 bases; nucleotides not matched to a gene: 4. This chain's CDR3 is CASSDWTSGSSYNEQFF. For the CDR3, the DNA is TGTGCCAGCAGTGACTGGACTAGCGGGAGCTCCTACAATGAGCAGTTCTTC.

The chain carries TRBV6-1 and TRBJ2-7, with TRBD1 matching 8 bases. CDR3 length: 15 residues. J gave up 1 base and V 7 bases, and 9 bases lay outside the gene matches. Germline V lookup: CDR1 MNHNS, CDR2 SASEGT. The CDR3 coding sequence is TGTGCCAGCACCCGGGGACAGGAAGTTTCCTACGAGCAGTACTTC. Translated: CASTRGQEVSYEQYF.

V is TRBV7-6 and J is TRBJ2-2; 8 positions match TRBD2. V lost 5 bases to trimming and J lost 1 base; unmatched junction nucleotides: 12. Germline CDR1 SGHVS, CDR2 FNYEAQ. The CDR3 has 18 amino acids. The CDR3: CASSPGLAQTRNTGELFF. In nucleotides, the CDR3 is TGTGCCAGCAGCCCCGGACTAGCCCAAACGAGGAACACCGGGGAGCTGTTTTTT.

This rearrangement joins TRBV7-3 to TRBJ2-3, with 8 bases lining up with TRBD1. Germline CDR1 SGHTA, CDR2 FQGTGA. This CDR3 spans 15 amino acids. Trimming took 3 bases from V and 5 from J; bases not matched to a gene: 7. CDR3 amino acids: CASSLEGQGIDTQYF. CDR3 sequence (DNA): TGTGCCAGCAGCTTGGAAGGACAGGGAATAGATACGCAGTATTTT.

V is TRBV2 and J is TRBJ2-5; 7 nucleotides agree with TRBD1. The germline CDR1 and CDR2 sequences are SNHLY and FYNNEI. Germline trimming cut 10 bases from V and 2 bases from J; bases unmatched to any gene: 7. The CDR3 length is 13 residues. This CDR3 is CATGWDRQETQYF. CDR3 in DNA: TGTGCCACTGGGTGGGACAGACAAGAGACCCAGTACTTC.

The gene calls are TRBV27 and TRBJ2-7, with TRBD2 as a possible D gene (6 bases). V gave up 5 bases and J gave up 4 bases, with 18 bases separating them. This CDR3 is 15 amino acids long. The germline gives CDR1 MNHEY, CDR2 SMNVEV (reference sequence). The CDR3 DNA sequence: TGTGCCAGCAGTCAACGTTTTGGCGGGATATACGAGCAGTACTTC. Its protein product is CASSQRFGGIYEQYF.

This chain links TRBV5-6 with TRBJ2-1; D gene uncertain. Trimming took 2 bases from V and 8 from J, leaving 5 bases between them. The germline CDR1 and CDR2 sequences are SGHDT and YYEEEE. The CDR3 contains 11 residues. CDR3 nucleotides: TGTGCCAGCAGCTTCAGCGATGAGCAGTTCTTC. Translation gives CASSFSDEQFF.

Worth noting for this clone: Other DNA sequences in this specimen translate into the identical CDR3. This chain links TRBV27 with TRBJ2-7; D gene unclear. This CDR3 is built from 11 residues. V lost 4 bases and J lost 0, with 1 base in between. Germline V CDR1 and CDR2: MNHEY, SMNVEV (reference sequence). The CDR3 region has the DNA TGTGCCAGCAGTTCCTCCTACGAGCAGTACTTC. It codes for CASSSSYEQYF.

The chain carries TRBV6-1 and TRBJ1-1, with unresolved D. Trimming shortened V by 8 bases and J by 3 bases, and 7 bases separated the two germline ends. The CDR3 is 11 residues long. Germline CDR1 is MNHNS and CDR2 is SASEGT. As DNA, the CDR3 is TGTGCCAGCTCCTGGGACACTGAAGCTTTCTTT. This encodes CASSWDTEAFF.